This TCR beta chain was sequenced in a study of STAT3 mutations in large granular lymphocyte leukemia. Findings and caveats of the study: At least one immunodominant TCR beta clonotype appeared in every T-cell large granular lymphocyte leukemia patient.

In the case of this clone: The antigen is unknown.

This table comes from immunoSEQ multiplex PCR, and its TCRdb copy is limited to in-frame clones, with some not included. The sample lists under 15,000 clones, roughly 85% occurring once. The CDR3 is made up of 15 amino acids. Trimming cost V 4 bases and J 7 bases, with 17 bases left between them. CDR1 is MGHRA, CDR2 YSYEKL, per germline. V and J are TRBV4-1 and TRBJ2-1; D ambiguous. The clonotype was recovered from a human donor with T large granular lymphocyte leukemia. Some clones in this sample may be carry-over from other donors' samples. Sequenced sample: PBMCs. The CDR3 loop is CASSLINLVPNEQFF. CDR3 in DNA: TGCGCCAGCAGCCTTATCAACTTGGTCCCTAATGAGCAGTTCTTC.